This TCR beta chain stems from a study of CD8+CD57+ T cells in acquired aplastic anemia. Across the whole study: Mean yield of DNA from sorted CD4+ and CD8+ cells was approximately 3 ug. Study-level findings and limits: Roughly 30 sequences, all CD8+ CDR3, were shared between patients and controls. No significant difference in CD8+ Simpson's diversity was found between patients and controls.

Many counts were recorded for this clonotype. As yet, its antigen is unknown. Genomic DNA acted as the template from which TCR beta VDJ combination and CDR3 sequence profiling were carried out. TCRdb re-called the reads through MiXCR, storing one row per CDR3 protein. Seen here are around 190,000 distinct CDR3 sequences, about 50% observed once, and the top ten hold 13%. All sequencing subjects had displayed CD8+CD57+ cell expansion on flow cytometry. All patients had severe acquired aplastic anemia. V was clipped by 5 bases and J by 5 bases, with 10 bases between them. Germline lookup yields CDR1 SNHLY and CDR2 FYNNEI. The CDR3 has 12 amino acids.

This TCR derives from a human donor with aplastic anemia. V usage is TRBV2 and J usage is TRBJ2-7; no clear D gene. Input material: sorted CD4+, CD8+, or CD8+CD57+ T cells (not recorded which) from PBMCs. The CDR3 reads CASSKRANEQYF. The CDR3 DNA follows: TGTGCCAGCAGTAAAAGGGCTAACGAGCAGTACTTC. The full variable domain, its missing parts supplied by reference TRBV2 and TRBJ2-7, is EPEVTQTPSHQVTQMGQEVILRCVPISNHLYFYWYRQILGQKVEFLVSFYNNEISEKSEIFDDQFSVERPDGSNFTLKIRSTKLEDSAMYFCASSKRANEQYFGPGTRLTVT.